These 27 T cell receptor beta chains came from one sample sequenced in a study of T cell clonality in common variable immunodeficiency. Clones were read by immunoSEQ multiplex PCR, and TCRdb kept only the in-frame ones, dropping some. The sample was found to contain about 40,000 clones, and every one recurs. Sequencing used peripheral blood mononuclear cells. These receptors originate from a person between 18 and 70 years old in good health.

This clone has a count of ten or more. From the germline J gene comes the end of the CDR3, since the read stops 3 residues before it. The rearrangement joins TRBV5-1 to TRBJ2-7, with D possibly TRBD2 on 6 matching bases. The CDR3 contains 14 residues. Germline CDR1 reads SGHRS; CDR2 reads YFSETQ. The CDR3 region is CVSSRDLNSYEQYF. The CDR3 bases that were read are TGCGTCTCAAGCCGGGACTTAAATTCCTACGAG.

This clone was seen at least ten times. The CDR3 goes on 3 residues after the read ends, and that part is filled in from the germline J gene. The chain has TRBV5-1 and TRBJ2-3; D possibly corresponds to TRBD2 (6 bases). The CDR3 consists of 13 residues. The germline CDR1 and CDR2 sequences are SGHRS and YFSETQ. The CDR3 DNA, read in part, is TGCGCCAGCAGCTTGGGAGCGGGTCAGCCG. Translated: CASSLGAGQP. The complete CDR3 sequence is CASSLGAGQPQYF. The complete variable domain, with remaining parts taken from reference TRBV5-1 and TRBJ2-3, reads KAGVTQTPRYLIKTRGQQVTLSCSPISGHRSVSWYQQTPGQGLQFLFEYFSETQRNKGNFPGRFSGRQFSNSRSEMNVSTLELGDSALYLCASSLGAGQPQYFGPGTRLTVL.

This clone was detected many times. The CDR3 end lies 3 residues beyond the end of the read and is filled in from the germline J gene. The gene calls are TRBV18 and TRBJ2-3; the match to TRBD2 covers 11 bases. Germline lookup yields CDR1 KGHSH and CDR2 LQKENI. The CDR3 loop spans 18 amino acids. V lost 2 bases and J lost 2; bases outside the gene matches: 9. The covered CDR3 bases are TGTGCCAGCTCACCATATACGACTAGCGGGGACCTCACAGATACG. Protein sequence: CASSPYTTSGDLTDT. The complete CDR3 protein is CASSPYTTSGDLTDTQYF.

This clone came up many times. The read halts 3 residues ahead of the CDR3 end, with the missing end drawn from the germline J gene. V is TRBV5-5 and J is TRBJ2-2; a possible D gene is TRBD1 (5 bases). The CDR3 has 15 residues. CDR1 and CDR2 from the germline V gene are SGHKS and YYEKEE (reference sequence). The CDR3 spells CASSLDPGPNEKLFF. CDR3 DNA (partial): TGTGCCAGCAGCTTGGACCCAGGGCCTAATGAAAAG.

CDR3 amino acids: CASSPGTGSYEQYF. CDR3 DNA (partial): TGTGCCAGTAGTCCCGGGACAGGGAGCTACGAG. The chain combines TRBV19 with TRBJ2-7; 9 positions agree with TRBD1. The read gets to within 3 residues of the CDR3 end, and the germline J gene fills in the rest. CDR1 LNHDA and CDR2 SQIVND come from the germline V gene (reference sequence). The CDR3 contains 14 residues. After removal of 5 bases from V and 3 bases from J, the junction contained 5 bases not matched to a gene.

This clone was seen ten or more times. From the germline J gene comes the end of the CDR3, since the read stops 3 residues before it. The J gene is TRBJ2-2, the V gene TRBV5-4; the D gene is possibly TRBD2 (5 bases). V was shortened by 0 bases and J by 8 bases, with 11 bases between the two germline ends. In germline, CDR1 is SGHNT, CDR2 YYREEE (reference sequence). This CDR3 spans 14 amino acids. The sequenced CDR3 bases are TGTGCCAGCAGCTTGGCCGGACGGGGTGGGGAG. This encodes CASSLAGRGGE. The whole CDR3 is CASSLAGRGGELFF.

In this sample, this clone turned up many times. The read ends 3 residues early relative to the CDR3; the germline J gene fills the gap. The chain is built from TRBV7-9 and TRBJ1-1; 7 bases agree with TRBD1. CDR1 and CDR2 from the germline V gene are SEHNR and FQNEAQ (reference sequence). V trimming: 4 bases; J trimming: 1 base; junction bases outside the gene matches: 3. The length of the CDR3 is 14 residues. The CDR3 bases that were read are TGTGCCAGCAGCTCCGGGACAGAGAACACTGAA. Translation: CASSSGTENTE. The entire CDR3 is CASSSGTENTEAFF.

This clone was detected many times. The CDR3 bases that were read are TGTGCCAGCAGTTACTCTAGTAAGGGGAGCACCAATCAGCCC. This codes for CASSYSSKGSTNQP. The entire CDR3 reads CASSYSSKGSTNQPQHF. V usage is TRBV6-2 or TRBV6-3 and J usage is TRBJ1-5, with D perhaps matching TRBD1 (5 bases). Coverage ceases 3 residues before the CDR3 finishes, and the germline J gene fills in the end. Germline V gives CDR1 MNHEY, CDR2 SVGEGT. Between the trimmed V and J ends, which lost 0 bases and 3 bases, there was a span of 15 bases. This CDR3 region has 17 residues.

At least ten counts were recorded for this clone. CDR3 DNA (partial): TGCGCCAGCAGCTTCGGCGGGACAGGGTTTCAAGAGACC. Encoded protein: CASSFGGTGFQET. The whole CDR3 sequence reads CASSFGGTGFQETQYF. The chain employs TRBV5-1 and TRBJ2-5; 9 bases align to TRBD1. The read stops 3 residues short of the end of the CDR3; the missing end is completed from the germline J gene. There are 16 residues in the CDR3. In germline, CDR1 is SGHRS, CDR2 YFSETQ. The J segment lost 2 bases and the V segment lost 2 bases, leaving 7 bases of the junction unmatched.

This clone was seen many times. The CDR3 extends 3 residues past the end of the read, so its final part is completed from the germline J gene. V gene TRBV16 combines with J gene TRBJ1-4, with D possibly being TRBD1 (5 bases). The V gene's germline CDR1 is KGHSY and CDR2 FQNENV. Trimming pared 0 bases from V and 3 bases from J, leaving 8 bases between. There are 15 residues in the CDR3. The DNA read from the CDR3 is TGTGCCAGCAGCCAATCTGGAGGGGCTAATGAAAAA. It codes for CASSQSGGANEK. The CDR3 in its entirety is CASSQSGGANEKLFF.

This clone was seen many times. The CDR3 loop reads CASSPSGGAGTEAFF. The sequenced part of the CDR3 DNA is TGCGCCAGCAGCCCATCAGGGGGCGCTGGGACTGAA. The J gene is TRBJ1-1, the V gene TRBV4-1; TRBD1 matches at 8 bases. The CDR3 end lies 3 residues beyond the end of the read and is filled in from the germline J gene. The V gene's germline CDR1 is MGHRA and CDR2 YSYEKL. The CDR3 runs 15 residues. Losses at the gene ends were 4 bases for V and 5 bases for J; bases not matched to a gene: 9.

This clone showed up many times. The observed sequence ends 3 residues before the CDR3 terminus, with the missing tail filled in from the germline J gene. The chain is built from TRBV24-1 and TRBJ2-7; weak D call: TRBD1 (5 bases). Germline V lookup: CDR1 KGHDR, CDR2 SFDVKD. V lost 7 bases, J lost 6 bases, and 9 bases lay in between. The CDR3 length is 11 residues. Here the CDR3 reads CATSQGSEQYF. CDR3 DNA, as far as it was read: TGTGCCACCAGCCAGGGTTCCGAG.

This clone occurred many times. The DNA ends 3 residues before the CDR3 does, and the rest of the CDR3 is filled in from the germline J gene. The chain combines TRBV5-4 with TRBJ2-3, with 10 bases identical to TRBD2. CDR1 and CDR2 from the germline V gene are SGHNT and YYREEE (reference sequence). The CDR3 loop spans 14 amino acids. CDR3 region: CASSLGTTSGTQYF. The part of the CDR3 DNA that was read is TGTGCCAGCAGCTTGGGGACGACTAGCGGGACG.

As regards this clone: From the germline J gene comes the end of the CDR3, since the read stops 3 residues before it. This rearrangement joins TRBV2 to TRBJ2-1, with a tentative D call TRBD2 (5 bases). Trimming cost V 5 bases and J 0 bases, with 14 bases left between them. Germline values: CDR1 SNHLY, CDR2 FYNNEI. The CDR3 length is 16 residues. This CDR3 reads CASSSTTTNSYNEQFF. The sequenced CDR3 bases are TGTGCCAGCAGTTCGACTACTACCAACTCCTACAATGAG.

This clone was seen repeatedly, ten times or more. The observed sequence ends 3 residues before the CDR3 terminus, with the missing tail filled in from the germline J gene. This chain joins TRBV11-3 and TRBJ2-1; 7 nucleotides align to TRBD1. Germline values: CDR1 SGHNT, CDR2 YENEEA. V was pared by 4 bases and J by 0 bases, with 0 bases of the junction left unmatched. The length of the CDR3 is 14 residues. The CDR3 spells CASSSGGSYNEQFF. CDR3 bases read: TGTGCCAGCAGCTCAGGGGGCTCCTACAATGAG. The whole variable domain, remainder taken from reference TRBV11-3 and TRBJ2-1, is EAGVVQSPRYKIIEKKQPVAFWCNPISGHNTLYWYLQNLGQGPELLIRYENEEAVDDSQLPKDRFSAERLKGVDSTLKIQPAELGDSAVYLCASSSGGSYNEQFFGPGTRLTVL.

As for this clone: The read comes to an end 3 residues before the CDR3 does, leaving the germline J gene to fill in the end. The chain combines TRBV19 with TRBJ2-7; maybe TRBD2 (6 bases). Germline V CDR1 and CDR2: LNHDA, SQIVND (reference sequence). Trimming took 1 base from V and 0 from J, leaving 16 bases between them. This CDR3 has 17 amino acids. CDR3 region: CASSIGALAGSSYEQYF. CDR3 DNA, as far as it was read: TGTGCCAGTAGTATAGGAGCTTTGGCGGGGAGCTCCTACGAG.

Of note for this clone: The read finishes 3 residues shy of the CDR3 end, and the germline J gene is used to complete it. This chain uses TRBV18 with TRBJ2-7; D gene ambiguous. The CDR3 extends over 15 amino acids. Looked up from germline, CDR1 is KGHSH and CDR2 is LQKENI. Trimming took off 3 bases at V and 1 base at J, with 13 bases between the two ends. This chain's CDR3 is CASSPTRGTSYEQYF. The sequenced CDR3 bases are TGTGCCAGCTCACCGACCCGCGGTACTTCCTACGAG.

As regards this clone: Read sequence stops 3 residues before the CDR3 end, and the germline J gene provides the missing end. The chain couples TRBV19 to TRBJ1-1; 7 positions match TRBD1. The CDR3 extends over 14 amino acids. CDR1 LNHDA and CDR2 SQIVND come from the germline V gene (reference sequence). The CDR3 region is CASSRGQSYNEAFF. The sequenced part of the CDR3 DNA is TGTGCCAGTAGTCGGGGACAGTCCTACAATGAG.

This clone was seen a few times. Germline is not matched at one junction end, which may reflect a read error. The same CDR3 can be traced to other DNA sequences in this sample. The CDR3 region is CATAARPGDGNTIYF. The sequenced part of the CDR3 DNA is TGTGCCACAGCAGCCCGTCCGGGGGACGGAAACACA. This chain links TRBV11-2 with TRBJ1-3, with TRBD1 as a possible D gene (5 bases). The CDR3 is cut off 3 residues early in the read; its end comes from the germline J gene. The CDR3 spans 15 residues. The V gene's germline CDR1 is SGHAT and CDR2 FQNNGV.

Regarding this clone: The CDR3 end is not reached by the read, which stops 3 residues before it; the germline J gene fills it in. J is TRBJ1-2 and V is TRBV5-6, with D maybe TRBD1 (5 bases). This CDR3 spans 15 amino acids. The V and J ends lost 6 bases and 4 bases respectively, with 19 bases between them. CDR1 is SGHDT and CDR2 is YYEEEE in the germline V gene. CDR3 protein: CASTWGERAPYGYTF. The CDR3 DNA, read in part, is TGTGCCAGCACGTGGGGGGAGAGGGCCCCCTATGGC.

Ten or more counts support this clone. The read gets to within 3 residues of the CDR3 end, and the germline J gene fills in the rest. This sequence joins TRBV4-1 and TRBJ1-1; possibly TRBD1 for D (6 bases). The CDR3 covers 16 residues. Germline V gene data show CDR1 as MGHRA and CDR2 as YSYEKL. V was pared by 2 bases and J by 3 bases, with 16 bases between. CDR3 amino acids: CASSQRWAGDDTEAFF. The covered CDR3 bases are TGCGCCAGCAGCCAAAGGTGGGCAGGGGACGACACTGAA.

This clone occurred many times. Sequencing ends 3 residues short of the CDR3 end; the germline J gene provides the rest. The chain joins TRBV5-1 to TRBJ2-5, with D possibly TRBD2 on 5 matching bases. CDR1 is SGHRS, CDR2 YFSETQ, per germline. CDR3 length equals 11 residues. The V and J ends lost 4 bases and 5 bases respectively, with 6 bases between them. CDR3 sequence: CASSLAETQYF. The covered CDR3 bases are TGCGCCAGCAGCCTAGCCGAGACC.

This clone was counted at least ten times. The read finishes 3 residues shy of the CDR3 end, and the germline J gene is used to complete it. The V and J genes are TRBV18 and TRBJ2-7; D is uncertain. Trimming pared 6 bases from V and 3 bases from J, leaving 15 bases between. This CDR3 is 14 amino acids long. Germline V gives CDR1 KGHSH, CDR2 LQKENI. The CDR3 sequence: CASSLAVADYEQYF. CDR3 bases read: TGTGCCAGCTCGCTGGCCGTGGCAGACTACGAG.

To note about this clone: The read gets to within 3 residues of the CDR3 end, and the germline J gene fills in the rest. V and J are TRBV20-1 and TRBJ2-3; TRBD2 matches 11 bases. The V and J ends lost 5 bases and 3 bases, in that order; junction bases with no gene match: 13. Germline assignment: CDR1 DFQATT and CDR2 SNEGSKA (reference sequence). The CDR3 has 17 amino acids. The sequenced CDR3 bases are TGCAGTGCTGGGGTAGCGGGAGGGGGACGAGGGACAGATACG. Residues: CSAGVAGGGRGTDT. The whole CDR3 is CSAGVAGGGRGTDTQYF.

In this sample, this clone turned up many times. The read is 3 residues too short to cover the CDR3 end, so that end is filled in from the germline J gene. J is TRBJ2-2 and V is TRBV20-1; 8 nucleotides match TRBD2. The CDR3 consists of 12 residues. V lost 4 bases, J lost 9 bases, and 4 bases stayed unmatched. The germline V gene has CDR1 DFQATT and CDR2 SNEGSKA (reference sequence). CDR3 amino acids: CSATRGGRELFF. The CDR3 DNA, read in part, is TGCAGTGCTACCCGGGGGGGCCGGGAG.

This clone was recorded at least ten times. The read gets to within 3 residues of the CDR3 end, and the germline J gene fills in the rest. The V and J genes are TRBV5-6 and TRBJ2-7; the D gene is possibly TRBD2 (5 bases). V lost 5 bases and J 3 bases, leaving 15 bases between the germline ends. The CDR3 is 14 amino acids. Germline loops: CDR1 SGHDT, CDR2 YYEEEE. CDR3 amino acids: CASRISGTYYEQYF. CDR3 DNA, as far as it was read: TGTGCCAGCAGAATAAGCGGAACCTACTACGAG.

This clone was counted ten times or more. The DNA ends 3 residues before the CDR3 does, and the rest of the CDR3 is filled in from the germline J gene. This rearrangement joins TRBV20-1 to TRBJ2-6; D not certain. The ends were cut back, 1 base at V and 0 bases at J, with 10 bases in the middle. Germline V gene sequence: CDR1 DFQATT, CDR2 SNEGSKA (reference sequence). CDR3 length: 16 residues. The CDR3 protein is CSARAHLNSGANVLTF. Partial CDR3 DNA: TGCAGTGCTAGAGCTCACTTAAACTCTGGGGCCAACGTC.